This section outlines one T cell receptor (beta chain) sequence together with its context. Its antigen is undetermined. This sample stems from a study of cytotoxic CD8 clonotypes in ibrutinib-treated CLL. Study summary: In all, more than 10 patients were relapsed/refractory, some 16 were treatment-naive and 17 were IGHV unmutated. The sample average was about 260,000 productive templates and 85,000 to 95,000 productive rearrangements. Points from the study as a whole: Rare overall, public clonotypes shrank or held steady under therapy. Baseline clonality exceeded age-matched healthy donors and tracked circulating CD8+ T-cell counts.

The CDR3 extends over 14 amino acids. Trimming cost V 5 bases and J 11 bases, with 16 bases left between them. Germline V gene data show CDR1 as SGHNT and CDR2 as YENEEA. The method was immunoSEQ multiplex PCR; TCRdb's version includes in-frame clones alone and lacks a portion of them. The sample comprises approximately 140,000 clones, roughly 90% of which are singletons, and roughly a tenth rests with the top ten. The receptor's source is a human donor with chronic lymphocytic leukemia. The rearrangement uses TRBV11-3 and TRBJ2-6; no clear D. Source: PBMCs, taken after 12 months of ibrutinib treatment. This CDR3 is CASSPDPSSDVLTF. The CDR3 coding sequence is TGTGCCAGCAGCCCGGACCCAAGTAGTGACGTCCTGACTTTC.